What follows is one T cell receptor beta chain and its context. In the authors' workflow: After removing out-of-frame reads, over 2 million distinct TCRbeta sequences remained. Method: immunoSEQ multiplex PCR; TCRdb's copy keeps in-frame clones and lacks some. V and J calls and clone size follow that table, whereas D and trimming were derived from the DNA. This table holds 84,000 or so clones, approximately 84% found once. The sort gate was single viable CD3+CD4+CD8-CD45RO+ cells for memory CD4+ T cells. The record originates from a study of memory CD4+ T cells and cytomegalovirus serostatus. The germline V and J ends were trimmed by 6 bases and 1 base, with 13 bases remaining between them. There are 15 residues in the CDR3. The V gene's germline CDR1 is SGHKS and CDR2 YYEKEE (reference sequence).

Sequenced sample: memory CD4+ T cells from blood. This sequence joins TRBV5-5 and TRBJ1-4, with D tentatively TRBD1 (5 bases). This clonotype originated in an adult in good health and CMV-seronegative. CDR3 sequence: CASNLLDITNEKLFF. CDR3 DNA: TGTGCCAGCAACCTATTGGACATAACTAATGAAAAACTGTTTTTT.